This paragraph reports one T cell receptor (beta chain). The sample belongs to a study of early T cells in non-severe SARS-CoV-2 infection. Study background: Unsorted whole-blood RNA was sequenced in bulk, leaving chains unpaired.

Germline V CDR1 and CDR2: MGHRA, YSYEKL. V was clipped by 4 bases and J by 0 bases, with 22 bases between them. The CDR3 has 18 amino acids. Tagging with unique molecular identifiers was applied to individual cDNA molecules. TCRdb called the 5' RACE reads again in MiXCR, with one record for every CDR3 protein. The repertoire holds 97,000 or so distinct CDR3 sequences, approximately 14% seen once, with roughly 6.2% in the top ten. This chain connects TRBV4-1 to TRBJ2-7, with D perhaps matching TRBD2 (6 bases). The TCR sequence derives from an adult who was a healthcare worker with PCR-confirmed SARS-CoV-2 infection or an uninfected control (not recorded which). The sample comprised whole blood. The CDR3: CASSLYLLSGRPSYEQYF. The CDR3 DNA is TGCGCCAGCAGCCTGTACCTTCTAAGCGGGCGTCCCTCCTACGAGCAGTACTTC.